Each of the 8 T cell receptor beta chains below was sequenced from the same sample in a study of blood T cell repertoires in COVID-19. The protocol was immunoSEQ multiplex PCR, while the TCRdb copy is restricted to in-frame clones and leaves out a portion. Of roughly 100,000 clones in the sample, approximately 80% were seen once. Source material: peripheral blood. These receptor sequences come from a human donor in a cohort sampled during active or convalescent COVID-19.

The chain links TRBV11-3 to TRBJ1-5; a weak D match, TRBD1 (6 bases). In germline, CDR1 is SGHNT, CDR2 YENEEA. This CDR3 comprises 15 residues. The germline V and J ends were trimmed by 4 bases and 3 bases, with 13 bases remaining between them. CDR3 nucleotides: TGTGCCAGCAGCTATCCGGGACATTCCAATCAGCCCCAGCATTTT. Translated, it gives CASSYPGHSNQPQHF.

This chain links TRBV6-5 with TRBJ1-2; 11 bases line up with TRBD1. The CDR3 spans 15 residues. J gave up 4 bases and V 6 bases, and 7 bases lay outside the gene matches. Germline V gene sequence: CDR1 MNHEY, CDR2 SVGAGI. CDR3 residues: CASSRDGQGAYGYTF. Written as DNA, the CDR3 is TGTGCCAGCAGCCGCGACGGACAGGGGGCCTATGGCTACACCTTC.

The chain joins TRBV5-4 to TRBJ1-2, with TRBD1 identical over 12 bases. Per the germline V gene, CDR1 is SGHNT and CDR2 is YYREEE (reference sequence). Trimming cost V 3 bases and J 6 bases; bases outside gene matches: 6. The CDR3 is 15 residues long. The CDR3 DNA sequence: TGTGCCAGCAGCTGGGCTTGGGACAGGGGGCATGGCTACACCTTC. It codes for CASSWAWDRGHGYTF.

The chain couples TRBV3-1 (or the pseudogene TRBV3-2) to TRBJ2-1; 8 bases match TRBD2. The CDR3 spans 14 residues. The V and J ends lost 0 bases and 9 bases, in that order; junction bases with no gene match: 4. Germline loops: CDR1 LGHDT, CDR2 YNNKEL (reference sequence). CDR3 sequence: CASSQEPLAVEQFF. The DNA for the CDR3 is TGTGCCAGCAGCCAAGAGCCACTAGCGGTTGAGCAGTTCTTC.

This clone was counted once. The chain joins TRBV5-4 to TRBJ2-3; weak D call: TRBD1 (6 bases). The CDR3 runs to 15 residues. Trimming removed 4 bases at V and 0 bases at J, with 12 bases between. CDR1 is SGHNT, CDR2 YYREEE, per germline (reference sequence). CDR3 sequence: CASSPGHLSTDTQYF. The CDR3 DNA follows: TGTGCCAGCAGCCCGGGACACCTTAGCACAGATACGCAGTATTTT.

The V gene is TRBV30, the J gene TRBJ1-1; no clear D. The CDR3 is 12 residues long. CDR1 and CDR2 from the germline V gene are GTSNPN and SVGIG (reference sequence). V gave up 1 base and J gave up 1 base, with 4 bases separating them. CDR3 sequence: CAWSASNTEAFF. The CDR3 DNA follows: TGTGCCTGGAGTGCGTCGAACACTGAAGCTTTCTTT.

The chain carries TRBV5-1 and TRBJ2-7, with 11 positions matching TRBD2. Germline trimming cut 0 bases from V and 3 bases from J; bases unmatched to any gene: 2. Per the germline V gene, CDR1 is SGHRS and CDR2 is YFSETQ. This CDR3 region has 15 residues. CDR3 sequence: CASSLEGLAVYEQYF. In DNA, the CDR3 is TGCGCCAGCAGCTTGGAGGGACTAGCGGTCTACGAGCAGTACTTC.

This clone occurred once. V gene TRBV19 combines with J gene TRBJ2-2, with unresolved D. Germline V CDR1 and CDR2: LNHDA, SQIVND (reference sequence). The CDR3 is 12 residues long. Trimming left V 7 bases short and J 3 bases short, with 6 bases between. The CDR3 here is CASNEYTGELFF. For the CDR3, the DNA is TGTGCCAGTAACGAGTACACCGGGGAGCTGTTTTTT.